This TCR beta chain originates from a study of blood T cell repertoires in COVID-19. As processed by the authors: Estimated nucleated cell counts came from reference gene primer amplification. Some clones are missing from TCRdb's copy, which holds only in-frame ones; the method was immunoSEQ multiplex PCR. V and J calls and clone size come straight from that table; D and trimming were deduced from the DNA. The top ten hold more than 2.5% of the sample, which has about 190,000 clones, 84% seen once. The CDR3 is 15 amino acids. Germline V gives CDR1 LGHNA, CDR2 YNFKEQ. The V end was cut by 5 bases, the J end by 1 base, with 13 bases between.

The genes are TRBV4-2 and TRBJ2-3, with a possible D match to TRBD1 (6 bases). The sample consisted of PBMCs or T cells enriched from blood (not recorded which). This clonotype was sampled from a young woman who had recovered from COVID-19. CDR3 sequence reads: CASSEGHPRTDTQYF. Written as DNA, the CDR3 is TGTGCCAGCAGCGAGGGACACCCCCGCACAGATACGCAGTATTTT.